This TCR beta chain emerged from a study of T cells in tuberculosis. Germline values: CDR1 SGHRS, CDR2 YFSETQ. This CDR3 region has 14 residues. V lost 0 bases to trimming and J lost 5 bases; unmatched junction nucleotides: 4. General study results and limits: Low-affinity CD1B-GMM tetramer-binding T cells may have been missed.

Cells were sorted from thawed PBMC rested overnight and stained with GMM-loaded CD1B tetramer, viability dye and anti-CD3. The CD1B tetramers carried C32 glucose monomycolate purified from Rhodococcus equi. Sequencing of TCR-alpha and TCR-beta chains was unpaired. The method was immunoSEQ multiplex PCR; TCRdb's version includes in-frame clones alone and lacks a portion of them. The top ten clones hold less than 2.5% of a sample with 70,000 to 95,000 clones, roughly 91% of them seen once. This chain uses TRBV5-1 with TRBJ1-2; 7 bases are shared with TRBD1. What was sequenced was CD1b-GMM tetramer-negative cells sorted from PBMCs. The TCR comes from an adult woman with latent tuberculosis. CDR3 sequence reads: CASSLEGQAYGYTF. The CDR3 DNA reads as TGCGCCAGCAGCTTGGAAGGACAGGCGTATGGCTACACCTTC.